Listed below are T cell receptor beta chains from one sample, sequenced in a study of shared clonotypes between healthy human individuals. Sequenced by immunoSEQ multiplex PCR; TCRdb stores in-frame clones only, minus some. The table shows around 1 million clones, with approximately 80% occurring only once. The sample consisted of memory CD4+ T cells sorted from blood. These receptors were collected from a man between 18 and 29 years old in good health. Each CDR3 is given with its conserved first and last residue. A D gene is named only where the DNA matches it firmly. The size of a clone is reported for some rows only, either as once, few or many, or as a class for expanded clones.

>TRBV11-2|.|.|TRBJ2-3
TGTGCCAGCAGCTTAGAGGGTGGAAACACAGATACGCAGTATTTT
CASSLEGGNTDTQYF
>TRBV4-3|many|.|TRBJ2-6
TGCGCCAGCAGCCACCAGGGCCCTGGGGCCAACGTCCTGACTTTC
CASSHQGPGANVLTF
>TRBV6-1|.|.|TRBJ1-2
TGTGCCAGCAGAGAAACTTCCAACTATGGCTACACCTTC
CASRETSNYGYTF
>TRBV30|.|.|TRBJ2-7
TGTGCCTGGAGTGTACTAGGCCCCGCGGACGAGCAGTACTTC
CAWSVLGPADEQYF
>TRBV18|.|.|TRBJ2-5
TGTGCCAGCTCACCACCCCTTACAGTCCAAGAGACCCAGTACTTC
CASSPPLTVQETQYF
>TRBV29-1|.|.|TRBJ1-1
TGCAGCGGCCGTGGGGGGGGCCCCCTAGCTTTCTTT
CSGRGGGPLAFF
>TRBV6-1|.|.|TRBJ2-7
TGTGCCAGCAGCCTTGCCGGCCCTCCGGAGGAGCAGTACTTC
CASSLAGPPEEQYF
>TRBV25-1|.|.|TRBJ1-1
TGTGCCAGTTCGTACTGGGCTGAAGCTTTCTTT
CASSYWAEAFF
>TRBV5-6|.|.|TRBJ2-3
TGTGCCAGCAGCCGCTGGGGAACTAGCACAGATACGCAGTATTTT
CASSRWGTSTDTQYF
>TRBV7-2|once|.|TRBJ2-5
TGTGCCAGCAGCTCTACTCCGGGGCCCCAGTACTTC
CASSSTPGPQYF
>TRBV7-2|.|TRBD2|TRBJ2-6
TGTGCCAGCAGCTTACCCACGGGAGGGGCCGGGGCCAACGTCCTGACTTTC
CASSLPTGGAGANVLTF
>TRBV27|.|.|TRBJ2-3
TGTGCCAGCAGTTTCAGGGGGGCAGATACGCAGTATTTT
CASSFRGADTQYF
>TRBV27|.|.|TRBJ2-7
TGTGCCAGCAGTTCCGTCATGGCAGGCTTCGAGCAGTACTTC
CASSSVMAGFEQYF
>TRBV5-6|.|.|TRBJ1-2
TGTGCCAGCAGCGTTTCGGACTATGGCTACACCTTC
CASSVSDYGYTF
>TRBV2|.|TRBD1|TRBJ1-5
TGTGCCAGCAGTGCCCGGGGACAGAGAAATCAGCCCCAGCATTTT
CASSARGQRNQPQHF
>TRBV7-2|once|TRBD2|TRBJ2-2
TGTGCCAGCAGCTTTCGACTAGCGGGGACCGGGGAGCTGTTTTTT
CASSFRLAGTGELFF
>TRBV28|.|TRBD1|TRBJ1-6
TGTGCCAGCAGTCGATTGGACAGGGGTGTGAATTCACCCCTCCACTTT
CASSRLDRGVNSPLHF
>TRBV7-3|.|.|TRBJ2-6
TGTGCCAGCAGCTTTCCGGGTGGGGCCAACGTCCTGACTTTC
CASSFPGGANVLTF
>TRBV5-1|.|.|TRBJ2-1
TGCGCCAGCAGCTTGGCCCTGACAACCTACAATGAGCAGTTCTTC
CASSLALTTYNEQFF
>TRBV7-7|.|TRBD2|TRBJ2-2
TGTGCTAGCAGCTTAAATAGCGGGGGCATCGGGGAGCTGTTTTTT
CASSLNSGGIGELFF
>TRBV11-2|.|.|TRBJ1-2
TGTGCCAGCAGCTTTCGGCGGGAGAGCTATGGCTACACCTTC
CASSFRRESYGYTF
>TRBV12-5|.|.|TRBJ1-1
TGTGCTAGTGGTTTTACAACAGGCACTGAAGCTTTCTTT
CASGFTTGTEAFF
>TRBV6-4|.|TRBD1|TRBJ1-2
TGTGCCAGCAGGGCCGGGACAGGGCTCGGCTACACCTTC
CASRAGTGLGYTF
>TRBV5-1|.|.|TRBJ1-1
TGCGCCAGCGCCGCGGGGATGAACACTGAAGCTTTCTTT
CASAAGMNTEAFF
>TRBV9|.|.|TRBJ2-3
TGTGCCAGCACGACAGCCCCTAGCACAGATACGCAGTATTTT
CASTTAPSTDTQYF
>TRBV5-1|.|TRBD2|TRBJ2-1
TGCGCCAGCAGCTTACTAGCGGGAGGGTATAATGAGCAGTTCTTC
CASSLLAGGYNEQFF
>TRBV4-1|few|TRBD1|TRBJ1-3
TGCGCCAGCAGCCCCCAGGGGGGAAGAAACACCATATATTTT
CASSPQGGRNTIYF